This paragraph covers one T cell receptor beta chain sequence. What it binds is not known. This specimen comes from a study of shared clonotypes between healthy human individuals. Study-level background: Those who served as donors were a couple of women and a few men between the ages of 18 and 49.

Produced via immunoSEQ multiplex PCR; TCRdb's table is partial and in-frame only. Seen here are approximately 740,000 clones, 74% observed once, and the top ten hold roughly 1.7%. The CDR3 spans 14 residues. The V and J ends lost 5 bases and 7 bases, in that order; junction bases with no gene match: 10. The germline V gene encodes CDR1 MDHEN and CDR2 SYDVKM. The study, taken as a whole, reports: Sharing across four donors was highest in naive CD4 (approximately 5%) and lowest in memory CD8 (approximately 0.4%). Sorted-subset sequencing, rarefaction showed, was incomplete despite large depth.

Material for sequencing was memory CD4+ T cells sorted from blood. The subset: CD45RA-negative fraction. The clonotype comes from a woman in her 30s in good health. The chain uses TRBV28 and TRBJ1-2, with TRBD1 matching over 7 bases. The CDR3 bases are TGTGCCAGCAGTACAGGGGCCCTAGCCTTTGGCTACACCTTC. Translation gives CASSTGALAFGYTF.